This T cell receptor (beta chain) appears in the sequencing data of a study of PD-L1 blockade in urothelial cancer. Whole-study context: Patients went on atezolizumab in about 2014, receiving 1,200 mg intravenously every 3 weeks. Most of the 29 patients were men who had bladder-origin urothelial cancer. T cells were recovered from blood samples at a median of roughly 150,000.

Trimming pared 3 bases from V and 3 bases from J, leaving 9 bases between. Germline CDR1 and CDR2: MDHEN and SYDVKM. CDR3 length: 13 amino acids. The table lists this clone with a count of one. The antigen is unknown. Study-wide results and limits: Durable-benefit patients expanded tumor-associated blood clones more at 3 weeks.

The sample's time point: peripheral blood 6 weeks after treatment start. Sequencing used immunoSEQ multiplex PCR; TCRdb keeps in-frame clones, though not all of them. The table has just over 35,000 clones, more than 80% seen once. The sample in question was PBMCs, obtained around atezolizumab (anti-PD-L1) treatment. The V gene is TRBV28, the J gene TRBJ2-7; D is unresolved. The receptor comes from a man aged 35 to 55 with urothelial cancer. This chain's CDR3 is CASSLQVIYEQYF. The CDR3 bases are TGTGCCAGCAGTTTGCAGGTAATCTACGAGCAGTACTTC.